This T cell receptor beta chain emerged from a study of blood T cell repertoires in COVID-19. V was pared by 4 bases and J by 7 bases, with 9 bases of the junction left unmatched. Germline assignment: CDR1 SGHTA and CDR2 FQGNSA. This CDR3 region has 15 residues. Sequencing used immunoSEQ multiplex PCR; TCRdb keeps in-frame clones, though not all of them. The repertoire holds about 81,000 clones, with 82% as singletons. The clonotype comes from a man between 60 and 70 years old with acute or convalescent COVID-19. V gene TRBV7-2 combines with J gene TRBJ1-5; 8 bases line up with TRBD1. The sample was peripheral blood. DNA for the CDR3: TGTGCCAGCAGCTCGAGGACAGGGACGGAGCAGCCCCAGCATTTT. This gives the protein CASSSRTGTEQPQHF.